What follows is one T cell receptor (beta chain) and its context. Its antigen is still unknown. No base quality values were provided; no much bigger clone lies one nucleotide off. The record originates from a study of siplizumab effects on memory and regulatory T cells (dated 2019 in TCRdb). At the level of the whole study: The study looked at the effect of siplizumab, an anti-CD2 antibody, on alloreactive T-cell subsets in allogeneic mixed lymphocyte reactions made from human PBMCs. Broader findings and caveats from the paper: Unstimulated naive T cells appeared more diverse than memory T cells, and naive cells seemed to contribute substantially to the alloresponse. Whether proliferating Tregs from siplizumab cultures were suppressive was not functionally confirmed. Because sequences at frequencies below about 10^-5 were poorly captured, only a minor fraction of alloreactive clones could be mapped back to unstimulated subsets. Among mappable alloreactive CD4+ clones, the Treg-derived fraction averaged approximately 72% with siplizumab versus roughly 25% in control reactions. The cumulative frequency of alloreactive sequences traceable to unstimulated CD4+ memory T cells was significantly reduced by siplizumab. Roughly 80-97% of proliferating CD4+ or CD8+ clones could not be assigned a naive or memory phenotype.

To prepare the library, the immunoSEQ multiplex PCR assay was applied. The deep sequencing platform assayed around 95,000 TCR templates per sample. Genomic DNA extracted from sorted T cells was used for TCRbeta CDR3 sequencing. The original methods were these. The R programming language was used for the clonal analysis of the TCRbeta CDR3 data. Unstimulated samples were compared with post-reaction CFSE-low samples to define alloreactive CD4+ and CD8+ clones. Regulatory or non-regulatory origin of alloreactive CD4+ clones was assigned by matching sequences to the sorted unstimulated Treg and non-Treg repertoires. The immuneACCESS repertoire file appears here via TCRdb, limited to in-frame rearrangements. These files lack a portion of the clones; in checked studies, under half of the deficit traces to unresolved V genes, and the cause of the others is not known. From that table come the V and J calls and clone size; the DNA was used to work out D and trimming. The sample includes some 120,000 clones, with roughly 94% observed a single time. Around 1.5% of the sample belongs to the ten largest clones.

Sorted unstimulated T cells and proliferating T cells recovered from mixed lymphocyte reactions were subjected to TCRbeta CDR3 sequencing. Fresh whole blood from some ten HLA-typed healthy donors was used as the source from which PBMCs were isolated. Unstimulated CD4+ non-regulatory T cells were FACS-sorted to map the origin of alloreactive clones. The source is a human donor in good health. Input material: non-Treg CD4+ T cells sorted from blood. The sample's cell subset or site label is to be understood as: FACS-sorted unstimulated CD4+ non-regulatory T cells.

The nucleotides are TGTGCCAGCAGCTTGGGTTCGCGGGTCAATGAGCAGTTCTTC. It is translated as CASSLGSRVNEQFF. The chain uses TRBV7-2 and TRBJ2-1; the D gene is perhaps TRBD2, on 5 matching bases. Including the terminal cysteine and phenylalanine, the CDR3 comprises 14 residues. Of the read, only the CDR3 DNA is kept; its 42 bases are in frame from base 1. CDR1 and CDR2 were assigned from the germline V gene as SGHTA and FQGNSA. Trimming removed 3 bases from V and 6 bases from J, leaving 12 bases between the germline ends. Reference TRBV7-2 and TRBJ2-1 proteins supply the regions before and after the CDR3; the full variable domain is: GAGVSQSPSNKVTEKGKDVELRCDPISGHTALYWYRQSLGQGLEFLIYFQGNSAPDKSGLPSDRFSAERTGGSVSTLTIQRTQQEDSAVYLCASSLGSRVNEQFFGPGTRLTVL.